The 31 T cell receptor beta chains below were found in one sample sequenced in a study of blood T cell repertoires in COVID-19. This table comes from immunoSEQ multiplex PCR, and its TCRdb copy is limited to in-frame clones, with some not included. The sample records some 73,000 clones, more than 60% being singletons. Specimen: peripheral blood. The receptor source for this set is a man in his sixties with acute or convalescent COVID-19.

The CDR3 spells CASSNLAFNEQFF. The CDR3 region has the DNA TGTGCCAGCAGCAATTTAGCGTTCAATGAGCAGTTCTTC. This rearrangement joins TRBV21-1 to TRBJ2-1; the D call of TRBD2 is as the table states it, not checked on the DNA. TRBV21-1 is a pseudogene. The CDR3 is made up of 13 amino acids.

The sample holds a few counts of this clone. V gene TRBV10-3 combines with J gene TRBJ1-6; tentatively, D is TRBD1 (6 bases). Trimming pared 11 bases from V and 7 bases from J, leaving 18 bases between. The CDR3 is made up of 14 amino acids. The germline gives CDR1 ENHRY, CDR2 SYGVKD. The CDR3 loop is CAHRDSVANSPLHF. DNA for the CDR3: TGTGCCCACAGGGATTCGGTAGCCAATTCACCCCTCCACTTT.

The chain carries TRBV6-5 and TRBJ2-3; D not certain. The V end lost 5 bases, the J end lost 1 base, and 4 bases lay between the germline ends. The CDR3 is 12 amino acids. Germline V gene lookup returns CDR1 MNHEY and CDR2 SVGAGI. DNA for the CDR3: TGTGCCAGCAGTACAGGCACAGATACGCAGTATTTT. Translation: CASSTGTDTQYF.

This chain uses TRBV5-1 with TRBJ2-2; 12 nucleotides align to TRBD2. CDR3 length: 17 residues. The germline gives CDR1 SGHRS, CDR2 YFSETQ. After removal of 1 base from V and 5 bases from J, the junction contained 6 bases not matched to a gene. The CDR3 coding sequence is TGCGCCAGCAGCTTGATGGGACTAGCGGGTTTTACCGGGGAGCTGTTTTTT. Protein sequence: CASSLMGLAGFTGELFF.

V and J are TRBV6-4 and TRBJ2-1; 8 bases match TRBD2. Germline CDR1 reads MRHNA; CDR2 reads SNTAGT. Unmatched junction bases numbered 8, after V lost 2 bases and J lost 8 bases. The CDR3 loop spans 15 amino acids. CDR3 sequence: CASSDHAGGGDEQFF. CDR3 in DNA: TGTGCCAGCAGTGACCATGCGGGGGGTGGGGATGAGCAGTTCTTC.

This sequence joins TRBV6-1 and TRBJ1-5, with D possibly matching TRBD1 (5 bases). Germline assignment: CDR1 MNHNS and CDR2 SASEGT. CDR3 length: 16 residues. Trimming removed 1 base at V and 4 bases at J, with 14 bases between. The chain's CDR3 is CASSEVGWGGNQPQHF. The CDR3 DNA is TGTGCCAGCAGTGAAGTGGGATGGGGGGGGAATCAGCCCCAGCATTTT.

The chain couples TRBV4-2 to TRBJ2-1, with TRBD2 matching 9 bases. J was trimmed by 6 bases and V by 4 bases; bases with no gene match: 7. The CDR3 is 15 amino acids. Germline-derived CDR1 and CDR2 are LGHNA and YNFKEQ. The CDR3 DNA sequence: TGTGCCAGCAGCCCCCGGTGGCGGGAGGGCAATGAGCAGTTCTTC. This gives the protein CASSPRWREGNEQFF.

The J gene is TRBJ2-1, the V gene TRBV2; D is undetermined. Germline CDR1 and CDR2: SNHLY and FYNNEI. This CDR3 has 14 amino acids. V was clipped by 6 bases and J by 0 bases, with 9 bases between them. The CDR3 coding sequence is TGTGCCAGCAGGGTACAGAGCTCCTACAATGAGCAGTTCTTC. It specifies CASRVQSSYNEQFF.

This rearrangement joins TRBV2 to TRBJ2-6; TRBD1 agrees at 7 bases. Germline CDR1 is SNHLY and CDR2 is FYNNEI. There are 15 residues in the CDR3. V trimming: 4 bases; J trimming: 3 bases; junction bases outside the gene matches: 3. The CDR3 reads CASSGGGFGANVLTF. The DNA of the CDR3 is TGTGCCAGCAGTGGAGGGGGCTTTGGGGCCAACGTCCTGACTTTC.

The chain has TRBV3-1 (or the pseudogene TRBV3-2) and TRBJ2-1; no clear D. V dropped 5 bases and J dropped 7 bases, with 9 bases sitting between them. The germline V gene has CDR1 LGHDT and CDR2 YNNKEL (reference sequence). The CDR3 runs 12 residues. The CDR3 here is CASSNLINEQFF. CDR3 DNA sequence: TGTGCCAGCAGCAACTTGATTAATGAGCAGTTCTTC.

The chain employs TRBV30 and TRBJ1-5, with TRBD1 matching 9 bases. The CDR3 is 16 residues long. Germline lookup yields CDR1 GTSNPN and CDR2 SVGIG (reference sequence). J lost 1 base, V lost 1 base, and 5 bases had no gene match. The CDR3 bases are TGTGCCTGGAGTGGTGGACAGGGGTTAAGCAATCAGCCCCAGCATTTT. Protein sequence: CAWSGGQGLSNQPQHF.

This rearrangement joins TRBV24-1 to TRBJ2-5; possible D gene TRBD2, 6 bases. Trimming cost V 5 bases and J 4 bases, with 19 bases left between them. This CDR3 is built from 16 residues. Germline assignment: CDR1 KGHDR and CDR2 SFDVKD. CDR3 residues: CATSVRLREDRETQYF. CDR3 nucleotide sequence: TGTGCCACCAGTGTCCGGTTGAGGGAGGATCGAGAGACCCAGTACTTC.

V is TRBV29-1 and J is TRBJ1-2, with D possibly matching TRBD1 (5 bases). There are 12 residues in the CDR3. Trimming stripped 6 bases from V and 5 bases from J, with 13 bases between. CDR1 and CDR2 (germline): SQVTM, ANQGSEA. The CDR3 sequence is CSVPTVSYGYTF. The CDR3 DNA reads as TGCAGCGTACCGACAGTCTCTTATGGCTACACCTTC.

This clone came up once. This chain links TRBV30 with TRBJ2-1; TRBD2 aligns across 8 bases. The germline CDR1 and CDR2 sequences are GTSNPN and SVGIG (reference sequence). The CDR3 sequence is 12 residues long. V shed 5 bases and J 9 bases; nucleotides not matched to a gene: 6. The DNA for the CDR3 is TGTGCCTGGTTCAGCGGGGGCCGTGAGCAGTTCTTC. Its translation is CAWFSGGREQFF.

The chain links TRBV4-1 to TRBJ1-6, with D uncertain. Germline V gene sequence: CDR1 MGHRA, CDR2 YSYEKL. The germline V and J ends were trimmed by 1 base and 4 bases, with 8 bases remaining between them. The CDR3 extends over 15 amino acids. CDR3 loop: CASSQVSGYNSPLHF. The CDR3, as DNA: TGCGCCAGCAGCCAAGTCTCCGGTTATAATTCACCCCTCCACTTT.

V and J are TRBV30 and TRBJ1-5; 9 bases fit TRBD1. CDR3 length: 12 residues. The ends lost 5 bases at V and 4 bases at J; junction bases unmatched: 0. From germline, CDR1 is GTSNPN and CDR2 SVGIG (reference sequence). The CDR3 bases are TGTGCCTGGGGGACAGGGAATCAGCCCCAGCATTTT. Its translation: CAWGTGNQPQHF.

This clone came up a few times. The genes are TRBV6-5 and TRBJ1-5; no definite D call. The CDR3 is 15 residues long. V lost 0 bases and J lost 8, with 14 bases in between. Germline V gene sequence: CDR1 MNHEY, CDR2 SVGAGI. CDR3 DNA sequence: TGTGCCAGCAGTTACTCGCGGTATTCTCGAGAGCCCCAGCATTTT. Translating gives CASSYSRYSREPQHF.

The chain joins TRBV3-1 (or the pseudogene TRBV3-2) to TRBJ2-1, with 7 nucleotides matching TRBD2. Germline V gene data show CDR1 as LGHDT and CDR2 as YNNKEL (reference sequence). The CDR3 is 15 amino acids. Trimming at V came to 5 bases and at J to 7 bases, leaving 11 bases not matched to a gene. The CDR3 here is CASSERDYGRNEQFF. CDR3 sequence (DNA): TGTGCCAGCAGCGAACGGGACTACGGCCGGAATGAGCAGTTCTTC.

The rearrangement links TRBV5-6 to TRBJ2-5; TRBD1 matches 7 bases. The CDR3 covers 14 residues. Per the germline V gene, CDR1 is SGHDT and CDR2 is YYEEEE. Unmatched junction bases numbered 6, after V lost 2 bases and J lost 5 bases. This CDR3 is CASSFDRVGETQYF. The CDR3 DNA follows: TGTGCCAGCAGCTTTGACAGGGTGGGGGAGACCCAGTACTTC.

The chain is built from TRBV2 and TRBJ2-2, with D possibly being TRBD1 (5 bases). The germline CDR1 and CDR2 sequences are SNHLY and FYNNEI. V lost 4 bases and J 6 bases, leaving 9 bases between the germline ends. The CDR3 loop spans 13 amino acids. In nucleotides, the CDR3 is TGTGCCAGCAGTGTAAGGGGTCCCGGGGAGCTGTTTTTT. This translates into CASSVRGPGELFF.

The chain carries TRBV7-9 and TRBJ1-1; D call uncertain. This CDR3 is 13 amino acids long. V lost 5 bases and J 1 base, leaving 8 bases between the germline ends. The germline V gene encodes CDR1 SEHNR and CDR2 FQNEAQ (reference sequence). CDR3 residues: CASSLRQNTEAFF. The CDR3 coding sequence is TGTGCCAGCAGCCTCAGACAGAACACTGAAGCTTTCTTT. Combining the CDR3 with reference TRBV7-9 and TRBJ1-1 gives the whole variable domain DTGVSQNPRHKITKRGQNVTFRCDPISEHNRLYWYRQTLGQGPEFLTYFQNEAQLEKSRLLSDRFSAERPKGSFSTLEIQRTEQGDSAMYLCASSLRQNTEAFFGQGTRLTVV.

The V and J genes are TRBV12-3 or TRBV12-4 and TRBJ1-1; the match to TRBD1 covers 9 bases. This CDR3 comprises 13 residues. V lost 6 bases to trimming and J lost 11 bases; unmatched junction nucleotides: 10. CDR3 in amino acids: CASSPSAGTGAFF. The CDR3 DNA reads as TGTGCCAGCAGCCCCTCAGCCGGGACAGGGGCTTTCTTT.

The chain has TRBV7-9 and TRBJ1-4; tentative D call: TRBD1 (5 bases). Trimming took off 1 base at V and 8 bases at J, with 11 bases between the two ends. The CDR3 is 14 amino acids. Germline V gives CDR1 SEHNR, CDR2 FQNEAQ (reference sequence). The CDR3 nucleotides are TGTGCCAGCAGCTTAGGGCAGGGCAGCGAAAAACTGTTTTTT. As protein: CASSLGQGSEKLFF.

The CDR3 DNA sequence: TGTGCCAGCAGCGTATCGGCAGGGTTCACTGAAGCTTTCTTT. Protein: CASSVSAGFTEAFF. V is TRBV9 and J is TRBJ1-1, with D perhaps matching TRBD1 (5 bases). Trimming cost V 1 base and J 4 bases, with 11 bases left between them. The CDR3 sequence is 14 residues long. Per germline, CDR1 SGDLS and CDR2 YYNGEE. Full variable domain (rest looked up from reference TRBV9 and TRBJ1-1): DSGVTQTPKHLITATGQRVTLRCSPRSGDLSVYWYQQSLDQGLQFLIQYYNGEERAKGNILERFSAQQFPDLHSELNLSSLELGDSALYFCASSVSAGFTEAFFGQGTRLTVV.

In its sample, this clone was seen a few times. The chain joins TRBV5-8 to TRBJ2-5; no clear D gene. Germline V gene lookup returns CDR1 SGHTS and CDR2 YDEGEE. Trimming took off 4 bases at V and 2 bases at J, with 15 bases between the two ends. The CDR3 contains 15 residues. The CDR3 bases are TGTGCCAGCAGCCTGGAAGGCCAGGTGCAAGAGACCCAGTACTTC. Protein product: CASSLEGQVQETQYF.

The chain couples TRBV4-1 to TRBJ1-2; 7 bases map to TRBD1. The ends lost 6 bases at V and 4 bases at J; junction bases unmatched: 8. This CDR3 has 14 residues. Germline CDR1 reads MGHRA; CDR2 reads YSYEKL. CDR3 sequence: CASSTPGQLYGYTF. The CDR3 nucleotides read TGCGCCAGCAGTACGCCGGGACAGCTCTATGGCTACACCTTC.

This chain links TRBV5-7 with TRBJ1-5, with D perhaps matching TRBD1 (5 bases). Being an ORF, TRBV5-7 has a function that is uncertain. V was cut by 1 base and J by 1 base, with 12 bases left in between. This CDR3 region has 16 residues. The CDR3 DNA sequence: TGTGCCAGCAGCTTGTGGGTGGGGCGGAGCAATCAGCCCCAGCATTTT. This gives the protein CASSLWVGRSNQPQHF.

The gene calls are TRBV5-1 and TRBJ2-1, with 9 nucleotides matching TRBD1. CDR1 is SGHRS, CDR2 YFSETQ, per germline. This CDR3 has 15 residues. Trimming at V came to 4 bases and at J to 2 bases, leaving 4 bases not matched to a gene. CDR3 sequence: CASSGTGITYNEQFF. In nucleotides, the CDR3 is TGCGCCAGCAGCGGGACAGGGATCACCTACAATGAGCAGTTCTTC.

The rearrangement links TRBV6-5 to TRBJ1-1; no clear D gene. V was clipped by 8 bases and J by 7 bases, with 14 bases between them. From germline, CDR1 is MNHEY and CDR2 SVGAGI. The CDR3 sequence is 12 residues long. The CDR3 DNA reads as TGTGCCAGCCATAAAGAGGGCAGTGAAGCTTTCTTT. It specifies CASHKEGSEAFF.

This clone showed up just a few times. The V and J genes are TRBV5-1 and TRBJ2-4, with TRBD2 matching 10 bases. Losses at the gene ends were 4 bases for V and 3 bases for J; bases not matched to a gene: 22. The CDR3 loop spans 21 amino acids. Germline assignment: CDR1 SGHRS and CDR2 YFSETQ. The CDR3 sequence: CASSPTAFSGRPPLNKNIQYF. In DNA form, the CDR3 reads TGCGCCAGCAGCCCCACGGCATTTAGCGGGAGGCCCCCTCTTAACAAAAACATTCAGTACTTC.

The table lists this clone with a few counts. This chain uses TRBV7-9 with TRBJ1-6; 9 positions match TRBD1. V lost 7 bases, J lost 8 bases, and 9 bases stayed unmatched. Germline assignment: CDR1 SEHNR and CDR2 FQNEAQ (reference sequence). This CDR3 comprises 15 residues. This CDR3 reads CASTRPGQGDSPLHF. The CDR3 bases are TGTGCCAGCACTCGCCCGGGACAGGGAGATTCACCCCTCCACTTT.